This T cell receptor beta chain was sequenced for a study of blood T cells in healthy people across ages. Findings and caveats of the study: The long-lived group displayed more naive CD4+ cells, plus higher diversity, than the aged donors did. Naive and antigen-experienced cells could not be conclusively compared, given unsorted PBMCs.

This clonotype was counted only a few times. Antigen: not known. Combining a sample-barcoded 5' primer with a J-beta primer mix, a second PCR ran for roughly 6 to 12 cycles. TCRdb redid the calling of the 5' RACE reads with MiXCR, one entry per CDR3 protein. Seen here are over 950,000 distinct CDR3 sequences, roughly 47% observed once, and the top ten hold over 20%. CDR1 is SGHNT, CDR2 YYREEE, per germline (reference sequence). Deletions cut 4 bases from V and 10 bases from J, with 24 bases between. This CDR3 comprises 16 residues. The chain couples TRBV5-4 to TRBJ2-1; D may match TRBD1 or TRBD2 (5 bases each). The clonotype was recovered from a woman in her sixties or seventies in good health. The sequenced sample was blood. The CDR3 region has the DNA TGTGCCAGCAGCGGGCTGGGAGCGGCGAGATGGGGCGAGCAGTTCTTC. It is translated as CASSGLGAARWGEQFF.